These T cell receptor beta chains were read from a single sample in a study of vaccination effects on CD4 cells after COVID-19. Method: immunoSEQ multiplex PCR; TCRdb's copy keeps in-frame clones and lacks some. The repertoire holds about 45,000 clones, with about 70% as singletons. These receptors' antigens are unknown. This sample comprised CD4+ T cells from PBMCs cultured without peptide, obtained after COVID-19 vaccination. These receptors all come from a human donor who received a COVID-19 vaccine. CDR3s include the opening cysteine and the closing phenylalanine or tryptophan. Each record gives: V gene, D gene, J gene, clone size, CDR3 protein, CDR3 DNA. The D gene is left open where the match is weak. Part of the rows lack a size; the others show once, few, many or a class for expanded clones.

v_gene: TRBV28
d_gene: NA
j_gene: TRBJ1-1
abundance: NA
CDR3aa: CASSAGTPNTEAFF
CDR3nt: TGTGCCAGCAGTGCCGGGACACCAAACACTGAAGCTTTCTTT

v_gene: TRBV13
d_gene: NA
j_gene: TRBJ1-2
abundance: NA
CDR3aa: CASSSNDRGYTF
CDR3nt: TGTGCCAGCAGCTCTAATGACAGGGGCTACACCTTC

v_gene: TRBV5-1
d_gene: NA
j_gene: TRBJ2-1
abundance: NA
CDR3aa: CASSLAGVVDYNEQFF
CDR3nt: TGCGCCAGCAGCTTGGCCGGGGTAGTGGACTACAATGAGCAGTTCTTC

v_gene: TRBV18
d_gene: TRBD1
j_gene: TRBJ2-1
abundance: NA
CDR3aa: CASSPAGQGRNEQFF
CDR3nt: TGTGCCAGCTCACCAGCAGGACAGGGAAGAAATGAGCAGTTCTTC

v_gene: TRBV5-1
d_gene: NA
j_gene: TRBJ2-3
abundance: NA
CDR3aa: CASSLGGGYGTDTQYF
CDR3nt: TGCGCCAGCAGCTTGGGTGGGGGGTACGGCACAGATACGCAGTATTTT

v_gene: TRBV19
d_gene: NA
j_gene: TRBJ2-6
abundance: NA
CDR3aa: CASSIDLWHRVSSGANVLTF
CDR3nt: TGTGCCAGTAGTATAGATCTGTGGCACAGGGTCTCTTCTGGGGCCAACGTCCTGACTTTC

v_gene: TRBV2
d_gene: TRBD2
j_gene: TRBJ2-1
abundance: NA
CDR3aa: CASRDIRTSGRRNNEQFF
CDR3nt: TGTGCCAGCAGGGACATACGGACTAGCGGGAGGAGGAACAATGAGCAGTTCTTC

v_gene: TRBV18
d_gene: TRBD2
j_gene: TRBJ2-3
abundance: NA
CDR3aa: CASSPSSGDAGTQYF
CDR3nt: TGTGCCAGCTCACCCTCTAGCGGGGATGCAGGTACGCAGTATTTT

v_gene: TRBV6-5
d_gene: NA
j_gene: TRBJ1-1
abundance: NA
CDR3aa: CASSYSETGPTEAFF
CDR3nt: TGTGCCAGCAGTTACTCGGAAACAGGGCCCACTGAAGCTTTCTTT

v_gene: TRBV2
d_gene: TRBD2
j_gene: TRBJ2-1
abundance: NA
CDR3aa: CASGESLAGGLDEQFF
CDR3nt: TGTGCCAGCGGTGAATCACTAGCGGGGGGGCTGGATGAGCAGTTCTTC

v_gene: TRBV2
d_gene: NA
j_gene: TRBJ2-2
abundance: NA
CDR3aa: CASSTAVSTGELFF
CDR3nt: TGTGCCAGCAGTACCGCGGTGTCCACCGGGGAGCTGTTTTTT

v_gene: TRBV9
d_gene: TRBD1
j_gene: TRBJ1-2
abundance: NA
CDR3aa: CASSDTGDYGYTF
CDR3nt: TGTGCCAGCAGTGATACAGGGGACTATGGCTACACCTTC

v_gene: TRBV6-5
d_gene: NA
j_gene: TRBJ2-3
abundance: NA
CDR3aa: CASTKDETDTQYF
CDR3nt: TGTGCCAGCACCAAAGACGAGACAGATACGCAGTATTTT

v_gene: TRBV27
d_gene: TRBD1
j_gene: TRBJ2-4
abundance: NA
CDR3aa: CASSWGDRKNIQYF
CDR3nt: TGTGCCAGCAGTTGGGGGGACAGGAAAAACATTCAGTACTTC

v_gene: TRBV3-1/TRBV3-2
d_gene: TRBD2
j_gene: TRBJ2-7
abundance: NA
CDR3aa: CASSQETLAGGFAYEQYF
CDR3nt: TGTGCCAGCAGCCAAGAAACTCTAGCGGGGGGGTTCGCCTACGAGCAGTACTTC

v_gene: TRBV12-3/TRBV12-4
d_gene: NA
j_gene: TRBJ1-5
abundance: NA
CDR3aa: CASSLDNQPQHF
CDR3nt: TGTGCCAGCAGTTTAGATAATCAGCCCCAGCATTTT

v_gene: TRBV18
d_gene: TRBD2
j_gene: TRBJ2-7
abundance: NA
CDR3aa: CASSPTTSGGTNYEQYF
CDR3nt: TGTGCCAGCTCACCGACGACTAGCGGGGGGACCAATTACGAGCAGTACTTC

v_gene: TRBV29-1
d_gene: TRBD1
j_gene: TRBJ2-7
abundance: once
CDR3aa: CSVWTGREQYF
CDR3nt: TGCAGCGTTTGGACAGGGCGCGAGCAGTACTTC

v_gene: TRBV20-1
d_gene: NA
j_gene: TRBJ2-7
abundance: few
CDR3aa: CSAEWDYEQYF
CDR3nt: TGCAGTGCGGAATGGGACTACGAGCAGTACTTC

v_gene: TRBV21-1
d_gene: NA
j_gene: TRBJ2-1
abundance: NA
CDR3aa: CASTRLAGVNDEQFF
CDR3nt: TGTGCCAGCACCCGGCTAGCGGGAGTTAACGATGAGCAGTTCTTC

v_gene: TRBV2
d_gene: TRBD2
j_gene: TRBJ2-5
abundance: NA
CDR3aa: CASRVGTSGGPQETQYF
CDR3nt: TGTGCCAGCAGGGTAGGGACTAGCGGGGGGCCGCAAGAGACCCAGTACTTC

v_gene: TRBV19
d_gene: NA
j_gene: TRBJ1-6
abundance: NA
CDR3aa: CASSMAVLNSPLHF
CDR3nt: TGTGCCAGTAGTATGGCCGTCCTTAATTCACCCCTCCACTTT

v_gene: TRBV5-1
d_gene: TRBD1
j_gene: TRBJ1-2
abundance: NA
CDR3aa: CASSAGTGNNYGYTF
CDR3nt: TGCGCCAGCAGCGCGGGGACAGGGAATAACTATGGCTACACCTTC

v_gene: TRBV6-1
d_gene: TRBD2
j_gene: TRBJ2-3
abundance: NA
CDR3aa: CASSEHSGRGTDTQYF
CDR3nt: TGTGCCAGCAGTGAGCACAGCGGGAGGGGGACAGATACGCAGTATTTT

v_gene: TRBV7-9
d_gene: TRBD2
j_gene: TRBJ2-4
abundance: NA
CDR3aa: CASSRGLAGGNIQYF
CDR3nt: TGTGCCAGCAGCCGGGGACTAGCGGGAGGGAACATTCAGTACTTC

v_gene: TRBV7-9
d_gene: TRBD2
j_gene: TRBJ2-1
abundance: NA
CDR3aa: CASSLRGSSGNNEQFF
CDR3nt: TGTGCCAGCAGCTTAAGAGGTTCTAGCGGGAATAATGAGCAGTTCTTC

v_gene: TRBV2
d_gene: TRBD1
j_gene: TRBJ1-6
abundance: NA
CDR3aa: CASSARDSPNSPLHF
CDR3nt: TGTGCCAGCAGCGCCCGGGACAGCCCTAATTCACCCCTCCACTTT

v_gene: TRBV18
d_gene: TRBD1
j_gene: TRBJ1-1
abundance: NA
CDR3aa: CASRTGVSTEAFF
CDR3nt: TGTGCCAGCCGAACAGGGGTATCCACTGAAGCTTTCTTT

v_gene: TRBV5-4
d_gene: TRBD2
j_gene: TRBJ2-3
abundance: NA
CDR3aa: CASSPGPSGKADTQYF
CDR3nt: TGTGCCAGCAGCCCAGGGCCTAGCGGGAAAGCAGATACGCAGTATTTT

v_gene: TRBV18
d_gene: NA
j_gene: TRBJ2-1
abundance: NA
CDR3aa: CASSPPGTGNEQFF
CDR3nt: TGTGCCAGCTCACCACCGGGGACGGGAAATGAGCAGTTCTTC

v_gene: TRBV19
d_gene: TRBD1
j_gene: TRBJ2-1
abundance: NA
CDR3aa: CASRAEDRAYNEQFF
CDR3nt: TGTGCCAGTAGGGCTGAGGACAGGGCCTACAATGAGCAGTTCTTC

v_gene: TRBV3-1/TRBV3-2
d_gene: TRBD1
j_gene: TRBJ1-4
abundance: NA
CDR3aa: CASSQVGFGTANEKLFF
CDR3nt: TGTGCCAGCAGCCAAGTGGGATTTGGGACAGCAAATGAAAAACTGTTTTTT

v_gene: TRBV9
d_gene: TRBD1
j_gene: TRBJ2-1
abundance: NA
CDR3aa: CASTLTGPYNEQFF
CDR3nt: TGTGCCAGCACTTTGACAGGGCCGTACAATGAGCAGTTCTTC

v_gene: TRBV6-1
d_gene: TRBD1
j_gene: TRBJ1-5
abundance: few
CDR3aa: CASSAFPGQGASNQPQHF
CDR3nt: TGTGCCAGCAGTGCTTTTCCGGGACAGGGGGCTAGCAATCAGCCCCAGCATTTT

v_gene: TRBV3-1/TRBV3-2
d_gene: TRBD2
j_gene: TRBJ2-2
abundance: once
CDR3aa: CASSQDGGVVMELFF
CDR3nt: TGTGCCAGCAGCCAAGACGGGGGGGTGGTTATGGAGCTGTTTTTT

v_gene: TRBV4-1
d_gene: TRBD1
j_gene: TRBJ2-5
abundance: NA
CDR3aa: CASSQPGQKETQYF
CDR3nt: TGCGCCAGCAGCCAACCGGGACAGAAAGAGACCCAGTACTTC

v_gene: TRBV30
d_gene: NA
j_gene: TRBJ1-5
abundance: NA
CDR3aa: CAWSGGGAHQPQHF
CDR3nt: TGTGCCTGGAGTGGTGGGGGGGCGCATCAGCCCCAGCATTTT

v_gene: TRBV29-1
d_gene: NA
j_gene: TRBJ1-1
abundance: few
CDR3aa: CSVRLLVGEAFF
CDR3nt: TGCAGCGTTCGACTGCTGGTCGGTGAAGCTTTCTTT

v_gene: TRBV10-1
d_gene: NA
j_gene: TRBJ2-3
abundance: NA
CDR3aa: CASSDPPGTTQYF
CDR3nt: TGCGCCAGCAGTGACCCCCCCGGGACTACGCAGTATTTT

v_gene: TRBV5-1
d_gene: NA
j_gene: TRBJ2-5
abundance: NA
CDR3aa: CASSYGAGETQYF
CDR3nt: TGCGCCAGCAGCTACGGCGCGGGAGAGACCCAGTACTTC

v_gene: TRBV3-1/TRBV3-2
d_gene: NA
j_gene: TRBJ2-5
abundance: NA
CDR3aa: CASSQTRLHQETQYF
CDR3nt: TGTGCCAGCAGCCAGACACGGCTTCACCAAGAGACCCAGTACTTC

v_gene: TRBV5-1
d_gene: TRBD2
j_gene: TRBJ2-5
abundance: NA
CDR3aa: CASSFGGSGGETQYF
CDR3nt: TGCGCCAGCAGCTTCGGCGGGAGTGGGGGGGAGACCCAGTACTTC

v_gene: TRBV5-1
d_gene: NA
j_gene: TRBJ1-1
abundance: NA
CDR3aa: CASSTDGMNTEAFF
CDR3nt: TGCGCCAGCAGCACGGACGGAATGAACACTGAAGCTTTCTTT

v_gene: TRBV3-1/TRBV3-2
d_gene: NA
j_gene: TRBJ2-7
abundance: NA
CDR3aa: CASSQGVGSREQYF
CDR3nt: TGTGCCAGCAGCCAAGGGGTAGGGTCTCGGGAGCAGTACTTC

v_gene: TRBV18
d_gene: NA
j_gene: TRBJ1-1
abundance: NA
CDR3aa: CASSPRTANTEAFF
CDR3nt: TGTGCCAGCTCACCCCGGACTGCGAACACTGAAGCTTTCTTT

v_gene: TRBV7-8
d_gene: NA
j_gene: TRBJ1-3
abundance: NA
CDR3aa: CASSTRIVSGNTIYF
CDR3nt: TGTGCCAGCAGCACGAGAATAGTCTCTGGAAACACCATATATTTT

v_gene: TRBV12-1
d_gene: NA
j_gene: TRBJ2-6
abundance: NA
CDR3aa: CASSFVSSGANVLTF
CDR3nt: TGTGCCAGCAGCTTTGTCAGCTCTGGGGCCAACGTCCTGACTTTC

v_gene: TRBV2
d_gene: TRBD1
j_gene: TRBJ1-2
abundance: NA
CDR3aa: CASTTSGTGGEYGYTF
CDR3nt: TGTGCCAGCACCACCTCCGGGACAGGGGGAGAGTATGGCTACACCTTC

v_gene: TRBV29-1
d_gene: NA
j_gene: TRBJ2-7
abundance: NA
CDR3aa: CSVEVTSYEQYF
CDR3nt: TGCAGCGTTGAAGTCACCTCCTACGAGCAGTACTTC

v_gene: TRBV6-5
d_gene: TRBD2
j_gene: TRBJ2-5
abundance: NA
CDR3aa: CASSIAGAKETQYF
CDR3nt: TGTGCCAGCAGTATAGCGGGGGCGAAAGAGACCCAGTACTTC

v_gene: TRBV28
d_gene: TRBD1
j_gene: TRBJ2-2
abundance: few
CDR3aa: CASRQQGAGELFF
CDR3nt: TGTGCCAGCAGGCAACAGGGGGCCGGGGAGCTGTTTTTT

v_gene: TRBV5-4
d_gene: TRBD1
j_gene: TRBJ2-7
abundance: NA
CDR3aa: CASSLPGQGGEQYF
CDR3nt: TGTGCCAGCAGCTTGCCGGGACAGGGGGGCGAGCAGTACTTC

v_gene: TRBV4-1
d_gene: NA
j_gene: TRBJ2-7
abundance: few
CDR3aa: CASSQGTLSYSYEQYF
CDR3nt: TGCGCCAGCAGCCAAGGTACGCTCAGCTACTCCTACGAGCAGTACTTC

v_gene: TRBV27
d_gene: NA
j_gene: TRBJ1-1
abundance: NA
CDR3aa: CASSRQPTFEAFF
CDR3nt: TGTGCCAGCAGCAGACAGCCCACATTCGAAGCTTTCTTT